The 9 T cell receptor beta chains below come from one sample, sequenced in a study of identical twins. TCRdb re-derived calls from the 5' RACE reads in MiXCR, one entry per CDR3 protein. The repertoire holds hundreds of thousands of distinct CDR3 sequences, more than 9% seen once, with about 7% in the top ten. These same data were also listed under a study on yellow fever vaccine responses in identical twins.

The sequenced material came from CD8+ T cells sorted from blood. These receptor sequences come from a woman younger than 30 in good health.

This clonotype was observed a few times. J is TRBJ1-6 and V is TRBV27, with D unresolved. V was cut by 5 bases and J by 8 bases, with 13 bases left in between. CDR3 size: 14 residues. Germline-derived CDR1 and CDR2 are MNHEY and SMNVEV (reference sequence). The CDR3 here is CASSRPGPDSPLHF. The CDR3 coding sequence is TGTGCCAGCAGTCGCCCCGGGCCTGATTCACCCCTCCACTTT.

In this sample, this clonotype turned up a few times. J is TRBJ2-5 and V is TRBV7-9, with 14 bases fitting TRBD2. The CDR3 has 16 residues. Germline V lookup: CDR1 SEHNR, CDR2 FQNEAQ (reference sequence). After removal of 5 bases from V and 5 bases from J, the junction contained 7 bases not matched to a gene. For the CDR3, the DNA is TGTGCCAGCAGCCCGGGACTAGCGGGAGATTTGGAGACCCAGTACTTC. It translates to CASSPGLAGDLETQYF.

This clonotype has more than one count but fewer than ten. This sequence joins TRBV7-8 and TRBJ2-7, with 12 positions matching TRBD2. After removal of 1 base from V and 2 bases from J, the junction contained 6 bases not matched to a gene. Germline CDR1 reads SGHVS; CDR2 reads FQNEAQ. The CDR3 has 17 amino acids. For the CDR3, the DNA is TGTGCCAGCAGCTTAGAATTGGCTAGCGGGAGGGCCTACGAGCAGTACTTC. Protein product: CASSLELASGRAYEQYF.

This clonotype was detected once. CDR3 DNA: TGCAGTGCTAGAGCGGGACAGCCCCTCAATGAGCAGTTCTTC. As protein: CSARAGQPLNEQFF. This chain joins TRBV20-1 and TRBJ2-1; 7 nucleotides match TRBD1. J lost 6 bases, V lost 1 base, and 6 bases had no gene match. The CDR3 spans 14 residues. Germline V CDR1 and CDR2: DFQATT, SNEGSKA (reference sequence).

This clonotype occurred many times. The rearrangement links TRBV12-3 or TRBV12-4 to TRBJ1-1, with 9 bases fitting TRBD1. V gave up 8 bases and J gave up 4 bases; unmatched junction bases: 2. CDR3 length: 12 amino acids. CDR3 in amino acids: CASGTGPTEAFF. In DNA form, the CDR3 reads TGTGCCAGCGGGACAGGGCCCACTGAAGCTTTCTTT.

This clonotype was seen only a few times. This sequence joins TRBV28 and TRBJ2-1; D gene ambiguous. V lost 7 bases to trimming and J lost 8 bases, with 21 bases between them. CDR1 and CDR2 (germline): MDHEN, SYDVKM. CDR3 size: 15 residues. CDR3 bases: TGTGCCAGCAAAAGGAGATCTCCCCCCTTCGATGAGCAGTTCTTC. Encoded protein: CASKRRSPPFDEQFF.

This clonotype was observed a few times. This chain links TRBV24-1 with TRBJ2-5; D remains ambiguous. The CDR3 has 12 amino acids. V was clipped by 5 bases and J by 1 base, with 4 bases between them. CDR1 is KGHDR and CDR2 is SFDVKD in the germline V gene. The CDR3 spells CATSGTQETQYF. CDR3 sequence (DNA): TGTGCCACCAGTGGGACCCAAGAGACCCAGTACTTC.

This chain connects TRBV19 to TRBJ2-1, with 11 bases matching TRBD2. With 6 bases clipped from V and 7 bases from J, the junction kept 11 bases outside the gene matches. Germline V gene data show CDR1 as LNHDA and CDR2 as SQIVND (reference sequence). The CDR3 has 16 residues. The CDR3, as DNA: TGTGCCAGTAGCGGTCCCGGACTAGCGGGCCCTAATGAGCAGTTCTTC. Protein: CASSGPGLAGPNEQFF. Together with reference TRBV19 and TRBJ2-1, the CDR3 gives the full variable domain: DGGITQSPKYLFRKEGQNVTLSCEQNLNHDAMYWYRQDPGQGLRLIYYSQIVNDFQKGDIAEGYSVSREKKESFPLTVTSAQKNPTAFYLCASSGPGLAGPNEQFFGPGTRLTVL.

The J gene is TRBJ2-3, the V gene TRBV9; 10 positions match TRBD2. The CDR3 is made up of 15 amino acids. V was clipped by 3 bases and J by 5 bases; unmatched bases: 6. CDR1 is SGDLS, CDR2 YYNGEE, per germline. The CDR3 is CASSATSGVLDTQYF. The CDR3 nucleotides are TGTGCCAGCAGCGCCACTAGCGGGGTACTAGATACGCAGTATTTT.